The 5 T cell receptor beta chains listed next were all sequenced from one sample in a study of T cell responses to AZD1222 COVID-19 vaccine (dated by TCRdb to the early 2020s). The library was prepared using the immunoSEQ multiplex PCR assay. The table was pulled from immuneACCESS by TCRdb, which kept in-frame rearrangements only. Such tables lose some clones; where checked, under half of the loss comes from unresolved V genes, and the rest has no known cause. The sample table shows over 70,000 clones, and almost 90% are seen once. The leading ten clones occupy approximately 10% of the sample. The sample's time point label, in plain terms: baseline before first vaccination. What this sample's treatment or condition label stands for: meningococcal conjugate vaccine given as trial control. The sequenced sample was peripheral blood, obtained on day 0 of MenACWY control vaccination. These TCRs come from an adult in good health.

V gene TRBV5-5 combines with J gene TRBJ2-7; D gene uncertain. The germline CDR1 and CDR2 sequences are SGHKS and YYEKEE (reference sequence). The CDR3 has 11 residues. V lost 5 bases, J lost 0 bases, and 3 bases lay in between. CDR3 sequence: CASSRSYEQYF. The DNA of the CDR3 is TGTGCCAGCAGTCGCTCCTACGAGCAGTACTTC.

This chain uses TRBV5-6 with TRBJ1-1; TRBD1 matches at 8 bases. Germline loops: CDR1 SGHDT, CDR2 YYEEEE. This CDR3 has 16 residues. The ends lost 5 bases at V and 3 bases at J; junction bases unmatched: 12. CDR3 in DNA: TGTGCCAGCAGGATTGGGACAGGTTATAAGGACACTGAAGCTTTCTTT. Translation: CASRIGTGYKDTEAFF.

This clone was picked up one time. V gene TRBV11-3 combines with J gene TRBJ2-3, with D perhaps matching TRBD1 or TRBD2 (5 bases each). Germline V gene data show CDR1 as SGHNT and CDR2 as YENEEA. This CDR3 contains 15 residues. V lost 5 bases, J lost 4 bases, and 16 bases lay in between. The CDR3, as DNA: TGTGCCAGCAGCCAAACCCCCGGGACCCCAGATACGCAGTATTTT. Protein product: CASSQTPGTPDTQYF.

The rearrangement joins TRBV9 to TRBJ2-2; D might be TRBD2 (6 bases). With 0 bases removed from V and 3 bases from J, the gap between germline ends came to 18 bases. This CDR3 spans 18 amino acids. The germline V gene has CDR1 SGDLS and CDR2 YYNGEE. DNA for the CDR3: TGTGCCAGCAGCGTAGAAGGAGGGGAGGCTACCCACACCGGGGAGCTGTTTTTT. Its translation: CASSVEGGEATHTGELFF.

This clone was counted only a few times. V is TRBV28 and J is TRBJ1-3; 7 nucleotides agree with TRBD1. V shed 2 bases, J shed 2 bases, and the junction held 3 bases outside the gene matches. The V gene's germline CDR1 is MDHEN and CDR2 SYDVKM. The CDR3 has 15 residues. Written as DNA, the CDR3 is TGTGCCAGCAGTTTACGAACAGGGGCTGGAAACACCATATATTTT. Translation gives CASSLRTGAGNTIYF.